The 16 T cell receptor beta chains given below trace back to one sample, sequenced in a study of cytomegalovirus exposure and HLA in healthy donors. Primers included in the PCR were 60 Vbeta and 13 Jbeta primers. TCRdb's copy holds only in-frame clones and misses some; the assay was immunoSEQ multiplex PCR. The table shows around 130,000 clones, with 84% occurring only once. The material sequenced was PBMCs. These receptors all stem from a woman aged 18-35 years in good health and CMV-seropositive.

This chain uses TRBV10-3 with TRBJ2-7; perhaps TRBD2 as D (5 bases). From germline, CDR1 is ENHRY and CDR2 SYGVKD. V lost 3 bases, J lost 3 bases, and 6 bases lay in between. The CDR3 has 12 amino acids. DNA of the CDR3: TGTGCCATCAGTGAAGGGAGCTACGAGCAGTACTTC. This gives the protein CAISEGSYEQYF.

The rearrangement uses TRBV4-1 and TRBJ2-7; TRBD1 aligns across 10 bases. This CDR3 contains 16 residues. With V trimmed by 2 bases and J by 1 base, 5 bases remained unmatched. Per germline, CDR1 MGHRA and CDR2 YSYEKL. CDR3 sequence: CASSQLWTGGSYEQYF. CDR3 bases: TGCGCCAGCAGCCAATTGTGGACAGGGGGATCCTACGAGCAGTACTTC.

The chain uses TRBV5-4 and TRBJ1-1; D might be TRBD1 (6 bases). V lost 4 bases to trimming and J lost 3 bases, with 28 bases between them. The CDR3 length is 19 residues. The germline gives CDR1 SGHNT, CDR2 YYREEE (reference sequence). CDR3 residues: CASSRSGANDWEGDTEAFF. CDR3 sequence (DNA): TGTGCCAGCAGCAGATCGGGGGCTAATGACTGGGAGGGAGACACTGAAGCTTTCTTT.

The chain combines TRBV4-1 with TRBJ2-7, with D hard to call. The V and J ends lost 4 bases and 7 bases respectively, with 17 bases between them. This CDR3 is built from 14 residues. Germline values: CDR1 MGHRA, CDR2 YSYEKL. CDR3: CASSLPGPVLEQYF. As DNA, the CDR3 is TGCGCCAGCAGCCTCCCCGGTCCGGTTTTAGAGCAGTACTTC.

The chain joins TRBV5-4 to TRBJ1-1, with a possible D match to TRBD1 (5 bases). The length of the CDR3 is 14 residues. Trimming pared 1 base from V and 4 bases from J, leaving 11 bases between. The germline gives CDR1 SGHNT, CDR2 YYREEE (reference sequence). The CDR3 loop reads CASSLWGLSTEAFF. The CDR3 bases are TGTGCCAGCAGCTTGTGGGGACTGAGCACTGAAGCTTTCTTT. Full variable domain (remainder filled in from reference TRBV5-4 and TRBJ1-1): ETGVTQSPTHLIKTRGQQVTLRCSSQSGHNTVSWYQQALGQGPQFIFQYYREEENGRGNFPPRFSGLQFPNYSSELNVNALELDDSALYLCASSLWGLSTEAFFGQGTRLTVV.

J is TRBJ2-3 and V is TRBV7-6; tentative D call: TRBD2 (6 bases). The V end was cut by 1 base, the J end by 3 bases, with 14 bases between. Germline V gene lookup returns CDR1 SGHVS and CDR2 FNYEAQ. CDR3 length equals 16 residues. CDR3 amino acids: CASSLDEAGRTDTQYF. DNA of the CDR3: TGTGCCAGCAGCTTAGATGAGGCGGGGAGGACAGATACGCAGTATTTT.

J is TRBJ1-1 and V is TRBV5-6; 7 bases align to TRBD1. The CDR3 is 14 amino acids. Germline CDR1 and CDR2: SGHDT and YYEEEE. Losses at the gene ends were 4 bases for V and 1 base for J; bases not matched to a gene: 4. Here the CDR3 DNA reads TGTGCCAGCAGCCCAGGGGGTAGGAACACTGAAGCTTTCTTT. This codes for CASSPGGRNTEAFF.

This clone was seen more than once but under ten times. Here the CDR3 reads CASSLLGRQGASLSGNTIYF. The CDR3 DNA follows: TGTGCCAGTAGCCTATTGGGGAGACAGGGGGCCAGTCTATCTGGAAACACCATATATTTT. The chain combines TRBV19 with TRBJ1-3; 10 bases match TRBD1. The CDR3 has 20 residues. V shed 6 bases, J shed 1 base, and the junction held 18 bases outside the gene matches. CDR1 LNHDA and CDR2 SQIVND come from the germline V gene (reference sequence). Based on the CDR3 plus reference TRBV19 and TRBJ1-3, the full variable domain is DGGITQSPKYLFRKEGQNVTLSCEQNLNHDAMYWYRQDPGQGLRLIYYSQIVNDFQKGDIAEGYSVSREKKESFPLTVTSAQKNPTAFYLCASSLLGRQGASLSGNTIYFGEGSWLTVV.

The gene calls are TRBV5-1 and TRBJ1-3, with 8 bases fitting TRBD1. The CDR3 spans 15 residues. Germline lookup yields CDR1 SGHRS and CDR2 YFSETQ. V was clipped by 1 base and J by 3 bases; unmatched bases: 3. CDR3 sequence: CASSLSQGDGNTIYF. In DNA, the CDR3 is TGCGCCAGCAGCTTGTCACAGGGGGATGGAAACACCATATATTTT.

This chain links TRBV5-6 with TRBJ2-1; D is perhaps TRBD2 (6 bases). CDR1 SGHDT and CDR2 YYEEEE come from the germline V gene. Between the trimmed V and J ends, which lost 3 bases and 4 bases, there was a span of 8 bases. This CDR3 is built from 13 residues. The CDR3 sequence is CASSSAGYNEQFF. In nucleotides, the CDR3 is TGTGCCAGCAGCTCGGCGGGGTACAATGAGCAGTTCTTC. The full variable domain, rest sourced from reference TRBV5-6 and TRBJ2-1, is DAGVTQSPTHLIKTRGQQVTLRCSPKSGHDTVSWYQQALGQGPQFIFQYYEEEERQRGNFPDRFSGHQFPNYSSELNVNALLLGDSALYLCASSSAGYNEQFFGPGTRLTVL.

Only one count was recorded for this clone. This sequence joins TRBV2 and TRBJ2-2; D ambiguous. Trimming took 2 bases from V and 3 from J, leaving 7 bases between them. The CDR3 spans 14 residues. Germline V lookup: CDR1 SNHLY, CDR2 FYNNEI. The DNA of the CDR3 is TGTGCCAGCAGTGAAAACGCGGACACCGGGGAGCTGTTTTTT. The encoded protein is CASSENADTGELFF. Using reference TRBV2 and TRBJ2-2 for the parts outside the CDR3, the full variable domain is EPEVTQTPSHQVTQMGQEVILRCVPISNHLYFYWYRQILGQKVEFLVSFYNNEISEKSEIFDDQFSVERPDGSNFTLKIRSTKLEDSAMYFCASSENADTGELFFGEGSRLTVL.

This chain connects TRBV19 to TRBJ1-5; possibly TRBD1 for D (5 bases). CDR1 and CDR2 (germline): LNHDA, SQIVND (reference sequence). This CDR3 has 14 residues. V lost 11 bases, J lost 6 bases, and 20 bases lay in between. The CDR3 DNA follows: TGTGCCGGTACCCCTGGAGGGGTGGGTCAGCCCCAGCATTTT. Protein product: CAGTPGGVGQPQHF.

The chain is built from TRBV30 and TRBJ2-1, with 7 bases aligning to TRBD2. J was trimmed by 16 bases and V by 3 bases; bases with no gene match: 9. This CDR3 region has 11 residues. CDR1 is GTSNPN, CDR2 SVGIG, per germline (reference sequence). The CDR3 nucleotides read TGTGCCTGGAGGGAAGCGGGGCCCGGTTTCTTC. This codes for CAWREAGPGFF.

V gene TRBV2 combines with J gene TRBJ2-3; 7 bases fit TRBD2. Germline assignment: CDR1 SNHLY and CDR2 FYNNEI. CDR3 length: 16 amino acids. V gave up 5 bases and J gave up 1 base; unmatched junction bases: 9. CDR3 sequence: CASSSGTMQGTDTQYF. The DNA for the CDR3 is TGTGCCAGCAGTTCCGGGACTATGCAGGGCACAGATACGCAGTATTTT. Looking up the rest from reference TRBV2 and TRBJ2-3 gives the full variable domain: EPEVTQTPSHQVTQMGQEVILRCVPISNHLYFYWYRQILGQKVEFLVSFYNNEISEKSEIFDDQFSVERPDGSNFTLKIRSTKLEDSAMYFCASSSGTMQGTDTQYFGPGTRLTVL.

The J gene is TRBJ2-3, the V gene TRBV18; TRBD2 agrees at 9 bases. This CDR3 is built from 15 residues. J lost 2 bases, V lost 6 bases, and 6 bases had no gene match. Germline V gene data show CDR1 as KGHSH and CDR2 as LQKENI. CDR3 region: CASSGAGGHTDTQYF. The CDR3 nucleotides read TGTGCCAGCTCGGGAGCGGGGGGCCACACAGATACGCAGTATTTT.

V and J are TRBV21-1 and TRBJ1-2; the table's D call of TRBD1 was not tested on the DNA. TRBV21-1 is a pseudogene. This CDR3 has 13 residues. CDR3 bases: TGTGCCAGCAGAGTGGGACAGGCCTATGGCTACACCTTC. Amino acid sequence: CASRVGQAYGYTF.